The sequence of this T cell receptor beta chain was determined in a study of blood T cell repertoires in COVID-19. This clone was observed a handful of times. The participants were between about 18 and 95 years old and came from 24 US areas. Cohort placement rested on clinical history that participants reported themselves. Either two negative PCRs, clearance, or symptom resolution qualified Cohort 3 donors as recovered. Germline CDR1 is SGHAT and CDR2 is FQNNGV. V lost 1 base and J lost 6; bases outside the gene matches: 2. This CDR3 is built from 15 residues. In the original processing: For nucleated cells, counts were estimated from reference gene primer amplification. The assay was immunoSEQ multiplex PCR, and TCRdb's table has in-frame clones only and misses some. The V and J calls and clone size come from that table; D and trimming were worked out from the DNA. The data contain more than 150,000 clones, roughly 82% of them singletons.

Sequences were obtained from PBMCs or T cells enriched from blood (not recorded which). This sequence joins TRBV11-2 and TRBJ1-6, with 8 bases fitting TRBD1. This clonotype originated in a man aged 45-65 years who had recovered from COVID-19. The CDR3 region is CASSLAGGGNSPLHF. The CDR3 nucleotides are TGTGCCAGCAGCTTAGCAGGGGGCGGTAATTCACCCCTCCACTTT. The entire variable domain, with the rest obtained from reference TRBV11-2 and TRBJ1-6, is as follows: EAGVAQSPRYKIIEKRQSVAFWCNPISGHATLYWYQQILGQGPKLLIQFQNNGVVDDSQLPKDRFSAERLKGVDSTLKIQPAKLEDSAVYLCASSLAGGGNSPLHFGNGTRLTVT.